The 5 T cell receptor beta chains below come from one sample, sequenced in a study of cytomegalovirus exposure and HLA in healthy donors (dated by TCRdb to 2015 to 2018). The library was produced with the immunoSEQ multiplex PCR assay. The multiplex PCR relied on a mix of 60 forward primers for TCR Vbeta segments and 13 reverse primers for TCR Jbeta segments. Held by TCRdb, this immuneACCESS table contains in-frame sequences only and omits some clones. Under half of the omission traces to an unresolved V gene where checked; the cause of the rest is unknown. Recorded for this sample are 140,000 or so clones; roughly 80% of them occurred a single time. About 4.3% of the sample belongs to the ten largest clones. The sequencing sample was made of PBMCs. The receptors stem from a woman aged 40 to 50 in good health and CMV-seropositive.

V and J are TRBV5-1 and TRBJ2-3; D not resolved. CDR3 size: 14 residues. CDR1 and CDR2 (germline): SGHRS, YFSETQ. Between the trimmed V and J ends, which lost 1 base and 2 bases, there was a span of 8 bases. For the CDR3, the DNA is TGCGCCAGCAGCTTGATTTCCCACACAGATACGCAGTATTTT. Translated: CASSLISHTDTQYF.

As to this clone: Other DNA sequences in the sample encode the same CDR3. This chain links TRBV20-1 with TRBJ1-5; tentative D call: TRBD1 (5 bases). The CDR3 spans 11 residues. Trimming left V 6 bases short and J 7 bases short, with 10 bases between. In germline, CDR1 is DFQATT, CDR2 SNEGSKA (reference sequence). In nucleotides, the CDR3 is TGCAGTGCGACGGGGGACCAGCCCCAGCATTTT. Translating gives CSATGDQPQHF.

This clone was recorded only once. V usage is TRBV27 and J usage is TRBJ2-1, with a tentative D call TRBD2 (7 bases). V was shortened by 3 bases and J by 6 bases, with 12 bases between the two germline ends. This CDR3 region has 14 residues. CDR1 and CDR2 (germline): MNHEY, SMNVEV (reference sequence). The CDR3 nucleotides are TGTGCCAGCAGTTTGGGGAGGGGGGTCAATGAGCAGTTCTTC. The encoded protein is CASSLGRGVNEQFF.

The chain couples TRBV30 to TRBJ2-2; D is ambiguous. The germline V gene encodes CDR1 GTSNPN and CDR2 SVGIG (reference sequence). The V and J ends lost 1 base and 3 bases respectively, with 6 bases between them. CDR3 size: 13 residues. CDR3: CAWSATYTGELFF. The CDR3 DNA sequence: TGTGCCTGGAGTGCGACATACACCGGGGAGCTGTTTTTT. Full variable domain (rest looked up from reference TRBV30 and TRBJ2-2): SQTIHQWPATLVQPVGSPLSLECTVEGTSNPNLYWYRQAAGRGLQLLFYSVGIGQISSEVPQNLSASRPQDRQFILSSKKLLLSDSGFYLCAWSATYTGELFFGEGSRLTVL.

This clone is a singleton in its sample. The V call is TRBV5-4, the J call TRBJ2-2, with 10 bases aligning to TRBD2. The trim removed 0 bases at V and 5 bases at J, leaving 7 bases unmatched. The CDR3 is made up of 17 amino acids. CDR1 SGHNT and CDR2 YYREEE come from the germline V gene (reference sequence). CDR3 DNA sequence: TGTGCCAGCAGCTTGGGGGGGGGACTAGCGATGACCGGGGAGCTGTTTTTT. Its protein product is CASSLGGGLAMTGELFF.